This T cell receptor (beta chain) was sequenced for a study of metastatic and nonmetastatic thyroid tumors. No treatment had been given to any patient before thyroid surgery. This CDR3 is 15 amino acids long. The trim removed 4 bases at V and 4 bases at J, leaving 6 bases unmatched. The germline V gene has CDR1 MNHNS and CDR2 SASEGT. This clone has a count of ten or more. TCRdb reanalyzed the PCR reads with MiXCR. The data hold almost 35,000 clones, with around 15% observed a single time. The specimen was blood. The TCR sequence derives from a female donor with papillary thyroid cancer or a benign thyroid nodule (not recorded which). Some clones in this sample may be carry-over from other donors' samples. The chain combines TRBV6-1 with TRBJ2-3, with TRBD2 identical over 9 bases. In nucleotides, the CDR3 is TGTGCCAGCAGTGCTAGCGGGGACACGGCAGATACGCAGTATTTT. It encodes CASSASGDTADTQYF.